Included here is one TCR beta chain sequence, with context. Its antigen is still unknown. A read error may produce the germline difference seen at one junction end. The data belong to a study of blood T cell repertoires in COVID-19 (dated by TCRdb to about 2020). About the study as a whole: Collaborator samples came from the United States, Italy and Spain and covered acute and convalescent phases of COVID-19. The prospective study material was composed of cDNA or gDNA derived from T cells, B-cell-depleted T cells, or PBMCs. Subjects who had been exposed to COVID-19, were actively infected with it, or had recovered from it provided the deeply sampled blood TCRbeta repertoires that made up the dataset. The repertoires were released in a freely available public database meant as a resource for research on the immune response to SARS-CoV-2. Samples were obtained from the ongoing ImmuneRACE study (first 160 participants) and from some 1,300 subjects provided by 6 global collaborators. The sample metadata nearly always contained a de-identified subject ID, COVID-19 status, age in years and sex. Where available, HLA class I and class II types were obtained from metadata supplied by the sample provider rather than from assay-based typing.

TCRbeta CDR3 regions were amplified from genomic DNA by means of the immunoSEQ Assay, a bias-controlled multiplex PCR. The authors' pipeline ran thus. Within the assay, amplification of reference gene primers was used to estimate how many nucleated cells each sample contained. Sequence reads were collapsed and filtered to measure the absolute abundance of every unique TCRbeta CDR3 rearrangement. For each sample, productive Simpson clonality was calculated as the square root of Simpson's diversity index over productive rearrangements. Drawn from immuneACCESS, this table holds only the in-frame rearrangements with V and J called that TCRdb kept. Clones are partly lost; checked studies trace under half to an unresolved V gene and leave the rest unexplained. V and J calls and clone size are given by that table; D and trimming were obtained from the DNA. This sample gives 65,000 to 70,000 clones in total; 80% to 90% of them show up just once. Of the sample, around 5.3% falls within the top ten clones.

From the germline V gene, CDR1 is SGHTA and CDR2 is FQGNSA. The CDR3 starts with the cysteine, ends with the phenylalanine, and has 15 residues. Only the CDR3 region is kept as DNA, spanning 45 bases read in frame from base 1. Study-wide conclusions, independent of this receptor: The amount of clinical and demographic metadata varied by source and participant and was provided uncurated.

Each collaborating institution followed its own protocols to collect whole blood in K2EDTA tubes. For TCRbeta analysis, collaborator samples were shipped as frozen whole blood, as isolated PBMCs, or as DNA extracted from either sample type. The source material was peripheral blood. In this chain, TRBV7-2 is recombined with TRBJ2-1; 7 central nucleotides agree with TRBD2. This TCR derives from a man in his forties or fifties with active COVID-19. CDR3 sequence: CASRLVQGGANEQFF. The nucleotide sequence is TGTGCCAGCAGATTAGTTCAGGGAGGGGCGAATGAGCAGTTCTTC.